The 5 T cell receptor beta chains given below trace back to one sample, sequenced in a study of T cell responses to AZD1222 COVID-19 vaccine. Profiled with immunoSEQ multiplex PCR; TCRdb holds only in-frame clones, not every one. The table records about 180,000 clones, around nine tenths of them present only once. Sequencing used peripheral blood, obtained on day 0 of AZD1222 vaccination. The receptor source for this set is an adult in good health.

This chain connects TRBV7-8 to TRBJ2-3, with D possibly being TRBD2 (5 bases). This CDR3 is 14 amino acids long. CDR1 SGHVS and CDR2 FQNEAQ come from the germline V gene. The V end lost 2 bases, the J end lost 3 bases, and 9 bases lay between the germline ends. Here the CDR3 reads CASSLRGRTDTQYF. In nucleotides, the CDR3 is TGTGCCAGCAGCTTACGGGGTAGAACAGATACGCAGTATTTT.

This clone was seen only once. One end of the junction does not line up with germline, which may come from a read error. The chain recombines TRBV12-3 or TRBV12-4 with TRBJ2-5; 8 bases fit TRBD2. The CDR3 is 13 residues long. The CDR3 spells CASSFRGAGVLHF. The CDR3 bases are TGTGCCAGCAGTTTTCGGGGAGCGGGGGTCCTACACTTC.

The CDR3 here is CASSPPSLGTEAFF. In DNA, the CDR3 is TGTGCCAGCTCACCACCCTCTCTGGGGACTGAAGCTTTCTTT. V and J are TRBV18 and TRBJ1-1, with no clear D. The V gene lost 0 bases and the J gene lost 5 bases, with 10 bases spanning the gap. The CDR3 has 14 residues. Looked up from germline, CDR1 is KGHSH and CDR2 is LQKENI. The complete variable domain, with remaining parts taken from reference TRBV18 and TRBJ1-1, reads NAGVMQNPRHLVRRRGQEARLRCSPMKGHSHVYWYRQLPEEGLKFMVYLQKENIIDESGMPKERFSAEFPKEGPSILRIQQVVRGDSAAYFCASSPPSLGTEAFFGQGTRLTVV.

The chain recombines TRBV7-3 with TRBJ2-5; TRBD2 agrees at 10 bases. J was trimmed by 2 bases and V by 5 bases; bases with no gene match: 5. CDR1 and CDR2 (germline): SGHTA, FQGTGA. This CDR3 has 15 residues. Written as DNA, the CDR3 is TGTGCCAGCAGCCTGCTAGCGGGGGAACAAGAGACCCAGTACTTC. Encoded protein: CASSLLAGEQETQYF.

The chain combines TRBV18 with TRBJ2-7; 7 bases fit TRBD1. V was pared by 6 bases and J by 5 bases, with 4 bases of the junction left unmatched. The CDR3 has 12 amino acids. Per the germline V gene, CDR1 is KGHSH and CDR2 is LQKENI. The CDR3 spells CASSQTGDEQYF. The CDR3 DNA reads TGTGCCAGCTCTCAAACAGGGGACGAGCAGTACTTC.